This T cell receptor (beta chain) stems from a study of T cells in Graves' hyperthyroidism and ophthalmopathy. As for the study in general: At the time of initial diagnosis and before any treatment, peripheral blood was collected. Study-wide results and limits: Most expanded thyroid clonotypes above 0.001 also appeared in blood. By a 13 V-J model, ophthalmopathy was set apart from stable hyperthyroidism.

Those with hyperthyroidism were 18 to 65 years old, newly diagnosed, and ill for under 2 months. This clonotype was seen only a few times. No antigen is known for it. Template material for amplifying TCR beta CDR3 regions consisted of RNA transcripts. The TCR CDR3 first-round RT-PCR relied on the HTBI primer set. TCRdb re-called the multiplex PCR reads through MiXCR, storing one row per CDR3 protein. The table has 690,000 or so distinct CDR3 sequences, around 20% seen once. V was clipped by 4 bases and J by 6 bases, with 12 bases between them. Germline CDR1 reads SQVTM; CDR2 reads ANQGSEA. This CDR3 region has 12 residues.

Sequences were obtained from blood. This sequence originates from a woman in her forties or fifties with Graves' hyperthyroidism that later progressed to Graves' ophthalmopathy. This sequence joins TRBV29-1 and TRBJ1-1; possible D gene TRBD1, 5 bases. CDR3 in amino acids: CSVGVWGAEAFF. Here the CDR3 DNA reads TGCAGCGTTGGGGTCTGGGGCGCTGAAGCTTTCTTT.